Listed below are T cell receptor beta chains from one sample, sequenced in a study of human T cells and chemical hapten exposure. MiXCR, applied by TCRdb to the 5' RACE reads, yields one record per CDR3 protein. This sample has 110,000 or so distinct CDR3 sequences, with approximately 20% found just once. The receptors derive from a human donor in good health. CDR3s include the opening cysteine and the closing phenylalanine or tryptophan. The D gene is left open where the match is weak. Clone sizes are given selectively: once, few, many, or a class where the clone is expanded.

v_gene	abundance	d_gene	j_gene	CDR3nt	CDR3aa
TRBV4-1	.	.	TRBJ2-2	TGCGCCAGCAGCCAAGATTTCCAGGGGAGAACCGGGGAGCTGTTTTTT	CASSQDFQGRTGELFF
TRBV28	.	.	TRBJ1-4	TGTGCCAGCAGCTCCGAGAGGGAAAAACTGTTTTTT	CASSSEREKLFF
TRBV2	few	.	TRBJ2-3	TGTGCCAGCACAGCAACGGATACGCAGTATTTT	CASTATDTQYF
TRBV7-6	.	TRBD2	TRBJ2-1	TGTGCCAGCAGCTTAACCCTAGCGGGCTCCAATGAGCAGTTCTTC	CASSLTLAGSNEQFF
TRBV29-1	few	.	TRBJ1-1	TGCAGCGTTGACGAGGAGGGGTACACTGAAGCTTTCTTT	CSVDEEGYTEAFF
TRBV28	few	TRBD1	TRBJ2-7	TGTGCCAGCAGTTCCAGGGGGTCTTCCTACGAGCAGTACTTC	CASSSRGSSYEQYF
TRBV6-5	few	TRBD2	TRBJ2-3	TGTGCCAGCAGCCCTAAGCGGGAGAAGTCAGATACGCAGTATTTT	CASSPKREKSDTQYF
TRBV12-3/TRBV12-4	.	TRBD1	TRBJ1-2	TGTGCCAGCAGCAAGGACAGGGTTGATGGCTACACCTTC	CASSKDRVDGYTF
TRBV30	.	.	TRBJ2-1	TGTGCCTGGAGTGTAGGTAGGGCCCTCTCCTACAATGAGCAGTTCTTC	CAWSVGRALSYNEQFF
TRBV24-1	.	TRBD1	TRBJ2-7	TGTGCCACCAGTGACTCCGGGACAGGGGGCTACGAGCAGTACTTC	CATSDSGTGGYEQYF
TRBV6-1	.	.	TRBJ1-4	TGTGCCAGCAGCGGGACGGCAACTAATGAAAAACTGTTTTTT	CASSGTATNEKLFF
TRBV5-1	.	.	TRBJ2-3	TGCGCCAGCAGCCCAGGAGTCACAGATACGCAGTATTTT	CASSPGVTDTQYF
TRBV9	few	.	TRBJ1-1	TGTGCCAGCAGCGTGGGGTCCGGCACTGAAGCTTTCTTT	CASSVGSGTEAFF
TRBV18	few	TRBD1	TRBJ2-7	TGTGCCAGCTCCGCTGACCGGGACAGTAACTACGAGCAGTACTTC	CASSADRDSNYEQYF
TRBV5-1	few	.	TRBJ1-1	TGCGCCAGCAGCTTGGACAGTATGAACACTGAAGCTTTCTTT	CASSLDSMNTEAFF
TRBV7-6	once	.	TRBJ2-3	TGTGCCAGCAGCTTAGCAGGAGGGATCGCAGATACGCAGTATTTT	CASSLAGGIADTQYF
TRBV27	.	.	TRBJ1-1	TGTGCCAGCAGTTCAATCGGGGGACTCGGAACTGAAGCTTTCTTT	CASSSIGGLGTEAFF
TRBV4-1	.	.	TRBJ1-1	TGCGCCAGCAGCCAAGATATGTTCTCGACAGTGAACACTGAAGCTTTCTTT	CASSQDMFSTVNTEAFF
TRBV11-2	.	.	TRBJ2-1	TGTGCCAGCAGGGACTTGATAAAACGAAGCTCCTACAATGAGCAGTTCTTC	CASRDLIKRSSYNEQFF
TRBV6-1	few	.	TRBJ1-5	TGTGCCACTTTGTCGATAGGCGGCAATCAGCCCCAGCATTTT	CATLSIGGNQPQHF
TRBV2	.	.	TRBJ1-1	TGTGCCAGCAGTGGGGGCAGTCGGGGCACTGAAGCTTTCTTT	CASSGGSRGTEAFF
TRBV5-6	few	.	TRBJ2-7	TGTGCCAGCAGCCCGACCCGCATCCACGAGCAGTACTTC	CASSPTRIHEQYF
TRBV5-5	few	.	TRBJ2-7	TGTGCCAGCAGCTTGGCGCTTCCCCCCTACGAGCAGTACTTC	CASSLALPPYEQYF
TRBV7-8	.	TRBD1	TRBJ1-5	TGTGCCAGCAGCTTAGCGGCGGGACAGGGGAGGAACAATCAGCCCCAGCATTTT	CASSLAAGQGRNNQPQHF
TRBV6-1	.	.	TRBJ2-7	TGTGCCAGCAGTGAAGCGCGGTCGCTTGTGTGGAGCGGCTCCTACGAGCAGTACTTC	CASSEARSLVWSGSYEQYF
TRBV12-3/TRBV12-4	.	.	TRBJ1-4	TGTGCCAGCAGTTTAGCGACGGACGGGGGGCTGAATGAAAAACTGTTTTTT	CASSLATDGGLNEKLFF
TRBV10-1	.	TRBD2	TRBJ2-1	TGCGCCAGCAGTAAAGCGGGAGGGTCCCTGAGGAATGAGCAGTTCTTC	CASSKAGGSLRNEQFF
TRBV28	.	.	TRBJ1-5	TGTGCCAGCAGTTGGGGGGTCAATCAGCCCCAGCATTTT	CASSWGVNQPQHF
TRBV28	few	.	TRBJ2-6	TGTGCCAGCAGTTTACAGGGGACACCTTCCTCTGGGGCCAACGTCCTGACTTTC	CASSLQGTPSSGANVLTF
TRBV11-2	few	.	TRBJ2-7	TGTGCCAGCAGCTTAGGCCCTCAGGGCTCCGTCTACGAGCAGTACTTC	CASSLGPQGSVYEQYF
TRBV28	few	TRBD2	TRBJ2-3	TGTGCCAGCAAGCGGGGAGGCTTTAGCACAGATACGCAGTATTTT	CASKRGGFSTDTQYF
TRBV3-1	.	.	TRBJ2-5	TGTGCCAGCAGCCAAGGACGCGGACCAGGGGGGAGAGAGACCCAGTACTTC	CASSQGRGPGGRETQYF
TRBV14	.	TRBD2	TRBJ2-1	TGTGCCAGCAGCCAAGAATTGGGAGGGTACAATGAGCAGTTCTTC	CASSQELGGYNEQFF
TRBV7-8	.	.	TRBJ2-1	TGTGCCAGCAGCCGGTCCCTGAGCTCCTACAATGAGCAGTTCTTC	CASSRSLSSYNEQFF
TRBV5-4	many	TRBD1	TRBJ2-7	TGTGCCAGCAGCTCACAGGGGGCCCACGAGCAGTACTTC	CASSSQGAHEQYF
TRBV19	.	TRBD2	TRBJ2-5	TGTGCCAGTAGTACGCCGGGACTAGCGGGAACCGAGACCCAGTACTTC	CASSTPGLAGTETQYF
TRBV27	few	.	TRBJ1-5	TGTGCCAGCAGGCCTGGGAGCAATCAGCCCCAGCATTTT	CASRPGSNQPQHF
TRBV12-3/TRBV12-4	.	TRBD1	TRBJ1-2	TGTGCCAGCAGTCCGTCCGGGACAGGGGGCGACGTCTATGGCTACACCTTC	CASSPSGTGGDVYGYTF